This note documents a single T cell receptor (beta chain) sequence. The sample is drawn from a study of blood T cell repertoires in COVID-19. Study-level information: T cells, B-cell-depleted T cells, or PBMCs supplied cDNA or gDNA.

Patients at the Seattle site were enrolled during active infection and followed longitudinally. The CDR3 has 15 amino acids. V shed 1 base and J 5 bases; nucleotides not matched to a gene: 5. The V gene's germline CDR1 is LGHDT and CDR2 YNNKEL (reference sequence). TCRdb keeps only in-frame clones here, not all; method: immunoSEQ multiplex PCR. Of under 200,000 clones in the sample, about 88% were seen once. This rearrangement joins TRBV3-1 (or the pseudogene TRBV3-2) to TRBJ2-3, with 8 positions matching TRBD2. Sequencing was carried out using peripheral blood. This receptor was identified in a man between 60 and 75 years old with COVID-19, enrolled during active disease. The CDR3 DNA reads as TGTGCCAGCAGCCAAGTTGTCGGGGGGGGAGATACGCAGTATTTT. It translates to CASSQVVGGGDTQYF.